The count of the clone carrying this TCR beta chain is one. Its antigen is unknown. The data originate from a study of shared clonotypes between healthy human individuals. Study-level background: Three CD4 naive, three CD4 memory, two CD8 naive and one CD8 memory plate were used per donor.

Data came from immunoSEQ multiplex PCR; TCRdb stores just in-frame clones and leaves some out. The sample records 1.5 million to 2.5 million clones, about 95% being singletons. Study-level results: Estimated richness was generally greater in naive than memory subsets.

CD8 cells classed as naive were CD45RO-negative and positively selected for CCR7, excluding terminally differentiated effector memory CD45RA+ cells. Trimming took 10 bases from V and 4 from J; bases not matched to a gene: 8. The germline V gene has CDR1 SNHLY and CDR2 FYNNEI. CDR3 length: 13 amino acids. This clonotype was sampled from a young man in good health. V is TRBV2 and J is TRBJ2-3; 7 nucleotides agree with TRBD2. The sample consisted of naive CD8+ T cells sorted from blood. In DNA, the CDR3 is TGTGCCACCCCGACTAGCATCGCAGATACGCAGTATTTT. Translating it yields CATPTSIADTQYF.